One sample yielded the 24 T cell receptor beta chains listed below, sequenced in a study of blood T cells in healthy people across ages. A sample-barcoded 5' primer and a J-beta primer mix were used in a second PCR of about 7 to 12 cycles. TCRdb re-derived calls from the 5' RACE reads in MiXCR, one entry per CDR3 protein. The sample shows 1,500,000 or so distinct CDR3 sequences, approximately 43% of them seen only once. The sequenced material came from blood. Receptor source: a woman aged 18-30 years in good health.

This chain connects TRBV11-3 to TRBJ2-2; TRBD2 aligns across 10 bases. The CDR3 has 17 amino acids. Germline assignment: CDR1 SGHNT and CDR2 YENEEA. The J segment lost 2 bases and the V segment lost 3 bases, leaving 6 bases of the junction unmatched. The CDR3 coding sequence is TGTGCCAGCAGCTTCGACCTAGCGGGAGTAAACACCGGGGAGCTGTTTTTT. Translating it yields CASSFDLAGVNTGELFF.

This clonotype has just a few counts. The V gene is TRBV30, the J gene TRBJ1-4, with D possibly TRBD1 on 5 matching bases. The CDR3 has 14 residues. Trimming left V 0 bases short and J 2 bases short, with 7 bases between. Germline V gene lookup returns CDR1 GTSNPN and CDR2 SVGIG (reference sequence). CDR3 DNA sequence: TGTGCCTGGAGTGTACGGGGGACTAATGAAAAACTGTTTTTT. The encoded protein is CAWSVRGTNEKLFF.

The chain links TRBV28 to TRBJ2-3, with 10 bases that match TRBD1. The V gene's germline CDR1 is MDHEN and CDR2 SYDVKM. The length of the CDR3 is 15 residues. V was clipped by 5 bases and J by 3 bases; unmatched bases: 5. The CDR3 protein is CASSPRGQGTDTQYF. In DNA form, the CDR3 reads TGTGCCAGCAGTCCCCGGGGACAGGGGACAGATACGCAGTATTTT.

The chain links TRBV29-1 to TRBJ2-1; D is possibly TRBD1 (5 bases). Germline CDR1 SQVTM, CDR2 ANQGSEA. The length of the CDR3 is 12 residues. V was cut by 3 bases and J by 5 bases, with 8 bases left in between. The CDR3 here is CSVDGRDNEQFF. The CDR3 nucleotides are TGCAGCGTTGACGGCAGGGACAATGAGCAGTTCTTC.

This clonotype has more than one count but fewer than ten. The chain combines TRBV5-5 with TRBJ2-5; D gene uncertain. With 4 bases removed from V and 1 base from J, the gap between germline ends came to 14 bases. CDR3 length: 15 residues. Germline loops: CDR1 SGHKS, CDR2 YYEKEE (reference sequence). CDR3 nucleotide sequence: TGTGCCAGCAGCCTCCCCGTGGGGATCCAAGAGACCCAGTACTTC. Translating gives CASSLPVGIQETQYF.

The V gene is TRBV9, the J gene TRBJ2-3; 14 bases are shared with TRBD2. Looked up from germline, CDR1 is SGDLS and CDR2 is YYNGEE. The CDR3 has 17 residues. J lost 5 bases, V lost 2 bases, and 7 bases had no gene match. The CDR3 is CASSVKGLAGVGDTQYF. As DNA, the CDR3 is TGTGCCAGCAGCGTCAAGGGACTAGCGGGAGTAGGAGATACGCAGTATTTT. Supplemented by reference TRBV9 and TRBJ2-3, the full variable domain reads DSGVTQTPKHLITATGQRVTLRCSPRSGDLSVYWYQQSLDQGLQFLIQYYNGEERAKGNILERFSAQQFPDLHSELNLSSLELGDSALYFCASSVKGLAGVGDTQYFGPGTRLTVL.

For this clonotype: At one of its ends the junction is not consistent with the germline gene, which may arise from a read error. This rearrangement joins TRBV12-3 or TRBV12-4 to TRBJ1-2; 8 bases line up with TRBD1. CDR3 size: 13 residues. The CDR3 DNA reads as TGTGCCAGCAGTCGTCCGGGACAGGAGGGCTACATCTTC. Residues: CASSRPGQEGYIF.

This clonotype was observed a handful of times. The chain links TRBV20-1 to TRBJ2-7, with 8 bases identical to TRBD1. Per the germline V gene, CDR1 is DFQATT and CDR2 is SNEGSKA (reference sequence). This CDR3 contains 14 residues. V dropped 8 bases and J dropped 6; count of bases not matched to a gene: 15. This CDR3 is CSPHGGLDRGEQYF. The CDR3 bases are TGCAGTCCCCACGGAGGGTTAGACAGGGGCGAGCAGTACTTC.

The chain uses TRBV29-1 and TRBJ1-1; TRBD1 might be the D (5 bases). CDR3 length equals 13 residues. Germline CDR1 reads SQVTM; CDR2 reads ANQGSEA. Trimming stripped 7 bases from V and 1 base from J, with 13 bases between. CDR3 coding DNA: TGCAGCGGCAACAGGCTGGGGAACACTGAAGCTTTCTTT. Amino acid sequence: CSGNRLGNTEAFF.

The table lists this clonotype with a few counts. The CDR3 DNA is TGTGCCAGCAGCGTAGAGAGGACGCAATCGAACACCGGGGAGCTGTTTTTT. Residues: CASSVERTQSNTGELFF. This chain links TRBV9 with TRBJ2-2, with D unclear. The CDR3 is 17 amino acids. Germline assignment: CDR1 SGDLS and CDR2 YYNGEE. The V end lost 0 bases, the J end lost 0 bases, and 12 bases lay between the germline ends.

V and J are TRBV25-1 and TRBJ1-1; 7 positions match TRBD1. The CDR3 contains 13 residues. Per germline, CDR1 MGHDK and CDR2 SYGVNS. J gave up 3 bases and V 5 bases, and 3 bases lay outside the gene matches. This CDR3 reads CASSNRGHTEAFF. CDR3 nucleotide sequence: TGTGCCAGCAGTAACAGGGGTCACACTGAAGCTTTCTTT.

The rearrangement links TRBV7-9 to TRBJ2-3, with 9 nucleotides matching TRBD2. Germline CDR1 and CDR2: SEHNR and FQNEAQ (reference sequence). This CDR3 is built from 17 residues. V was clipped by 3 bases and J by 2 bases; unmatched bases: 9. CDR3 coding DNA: TGTGCCAGCAGCTTTTTCGCGGGGGGGCCGCTCACAGATACGCAGTATTTT. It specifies CASSFFAGGPLTDTQYF.

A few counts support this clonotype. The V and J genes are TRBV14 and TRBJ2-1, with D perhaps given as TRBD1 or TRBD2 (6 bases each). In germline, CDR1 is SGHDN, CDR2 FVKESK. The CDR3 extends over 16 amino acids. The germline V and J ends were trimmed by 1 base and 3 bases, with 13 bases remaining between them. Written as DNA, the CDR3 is TGTGCCAGCAGCCAAGGAGCCGGGGGCGTCTACAATGAGCAGTTCTTC. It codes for CASSQGAGGVYNEQFF.

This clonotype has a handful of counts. The CDR3 nucleotides read TGCAGCGTGGCGCAGGGCCGCACAGATACGCAGTATTTT. As protein: CSVAQGRTDTQYF. This rearrangement joins TRBV29-1 to TRBJ2-3, with D possibly matching TRBD1 (5 bases). Germline assignment: CDR1 SQVTM and CDR2 ANQGSEA. CDR3 length equals 13 residues. Trimming removed 6 bases at V and 1 base at J, with 11 bases between.

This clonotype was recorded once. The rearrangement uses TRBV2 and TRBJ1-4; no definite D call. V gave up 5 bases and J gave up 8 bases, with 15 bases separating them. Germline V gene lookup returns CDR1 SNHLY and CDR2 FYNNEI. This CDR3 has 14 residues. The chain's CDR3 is CASSTVLLREKLFF. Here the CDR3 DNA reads TGTGCCAGCAGTACAGTCCTCCTACGGGAAAAACTGTTTTTT.

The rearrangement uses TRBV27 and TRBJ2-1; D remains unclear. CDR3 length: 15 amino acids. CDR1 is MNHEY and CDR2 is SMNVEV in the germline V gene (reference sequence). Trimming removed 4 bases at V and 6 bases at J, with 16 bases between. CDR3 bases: TGTGCCAGCAGTTCCTCCCCTGTCCTAAGCAATGAGCAGTTCTTC. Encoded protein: CASSSSPVLSNEQFF.

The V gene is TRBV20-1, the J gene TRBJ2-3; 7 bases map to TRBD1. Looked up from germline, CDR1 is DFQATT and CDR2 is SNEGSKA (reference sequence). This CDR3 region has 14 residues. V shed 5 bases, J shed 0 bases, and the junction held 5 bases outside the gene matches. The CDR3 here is CSAEDRASTDTQYF. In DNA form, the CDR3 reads TGCAGTGCTGAAGACAGGGCTAGCACAGATACGCAGTATTTT.

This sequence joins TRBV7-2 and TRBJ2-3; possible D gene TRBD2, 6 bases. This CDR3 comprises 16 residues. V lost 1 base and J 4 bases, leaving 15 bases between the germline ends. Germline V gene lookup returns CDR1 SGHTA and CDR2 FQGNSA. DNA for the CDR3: TGTGCCAGCAGCTTAGGACCCGGCGGGAAATCAGATACGCAGTATTTT. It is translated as CASSLGPGGKSDTQYF. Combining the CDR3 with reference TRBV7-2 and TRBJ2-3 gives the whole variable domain GAGVSQSPSNKVTEKGKDVELRCDPISGHTALYWYRQSLGQGLEFLIYFQGNSAPDKSGLPSDRFSAERTGGSVSTLTIQRTQQEDSAVYLCASSLGPGGKSDTQYFGPGTRLTVL.

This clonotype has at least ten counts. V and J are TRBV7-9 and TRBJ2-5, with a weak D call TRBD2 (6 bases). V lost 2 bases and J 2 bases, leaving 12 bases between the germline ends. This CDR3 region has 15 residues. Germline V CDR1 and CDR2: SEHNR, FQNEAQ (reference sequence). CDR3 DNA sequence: TGTGCCAGCAGCTTAAGGGTAGCGGATCAAGAGACCCAGTACTTC. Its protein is CASSLRVADQETQYF.

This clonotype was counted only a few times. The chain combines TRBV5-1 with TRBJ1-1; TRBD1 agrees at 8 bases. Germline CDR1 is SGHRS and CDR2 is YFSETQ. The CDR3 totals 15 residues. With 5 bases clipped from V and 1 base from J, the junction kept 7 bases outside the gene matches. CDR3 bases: TGCGCCAGCAGTTTACTGACAGGGGAGAACACTGAAGCTTTCTTT. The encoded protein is CASSLLTGENTEAFF. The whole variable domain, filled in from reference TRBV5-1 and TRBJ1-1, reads KAGVTQTPRYLIKTRGQQVTLSCSPISGHRSVSWYQQTPGQGLQFLFEYFSETQRNKGNFPGRFSGRQFSNSRSEMNVSTLELGDSALYLCASSLLTGENTEAFFGQGTRLTVV.

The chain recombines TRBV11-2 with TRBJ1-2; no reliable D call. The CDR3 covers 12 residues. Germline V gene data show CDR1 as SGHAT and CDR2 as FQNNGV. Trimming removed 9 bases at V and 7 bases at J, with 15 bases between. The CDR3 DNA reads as TGTGCCAGGAGCCCCCTAGAACGTGGCTACACCTTC. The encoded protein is CARSPLERGYTF.

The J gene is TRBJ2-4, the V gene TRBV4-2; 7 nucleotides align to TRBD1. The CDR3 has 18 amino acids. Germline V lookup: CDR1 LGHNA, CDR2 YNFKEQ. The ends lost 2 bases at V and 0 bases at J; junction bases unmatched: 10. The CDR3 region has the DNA TGTGCCAGCAGCCAACCAACTGCCGACAGGGTAGCCAAAAACATTCAGTACTTC. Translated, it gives CASSQPTADRVAKNIQYF.

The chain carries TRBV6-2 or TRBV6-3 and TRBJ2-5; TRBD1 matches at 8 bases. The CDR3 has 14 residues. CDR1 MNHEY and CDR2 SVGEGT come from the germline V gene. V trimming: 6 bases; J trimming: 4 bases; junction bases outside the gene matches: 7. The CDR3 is CASRYPDRAETQYF. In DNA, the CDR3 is TGTGCCAGCAGATACCCGGACAGGGCAGAGACCCAGTACTTC.

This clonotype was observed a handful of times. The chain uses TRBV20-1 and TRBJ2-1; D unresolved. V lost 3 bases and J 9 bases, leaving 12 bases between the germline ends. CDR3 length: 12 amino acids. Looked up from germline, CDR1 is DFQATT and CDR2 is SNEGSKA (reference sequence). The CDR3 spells CSASDGRSEQFF. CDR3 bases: TGCAGTGCTAGCGACGGGCGAAGTGAGCAGTTCTTC.